Described below is a single T cell receptor beta chain sequence and its context. This entry belongs to a study of blood T cell repertoires in COVID-19. The wider study: The origin of the acute and convalescent COVID-19 samples was the United States, Italy and Spain. From T cells, B-cell-depleted T cells, or PBMCs came the material, which was cDNA or gDNA.

In the authors' methods: Reference gene primer amplification yielded estimated nucleated cell counts. Generated by immunoSEQ multiplex PCR, the TCRdb table keeps only in-frame clones and is missing some. V and J calls and clone size are as listed in that table; D and trimming were resolved from the DNA. The table lists 200,000 to 300,000 clones, 70% to 80% of them singletons. The source is a woman of 80 years or more with acute or convalescent COVID-19. The material sequenced was peripheral blood.

This CDR3 reads CASGLTSNNEQFF. As DNA, the CDR3 is TGTGCTAGTGGTTTGACTAGCAACAATGAGCAGTTCTTC. This chain connects TRBV12-5 to TRBJ2-1; a weak D match, TRBD2 (6 bases). Trimming removed 2 bases from V and 5 bases from J, with 7 bases in between. This CDR3 has 13 residues. Germline V lookup: CDR1 LGHNT, CDR2 FRNRAP. The variable domain in full, with the rest retrieved from reference TRBV12-5 and TRBJ2-1, is DARVTQTPRHKVTEMGQEVTMRCQPILGHNTVFWYRQTMMQGLELLAYFRNRAPLDDSGMPKDRFSAEMPDATLATLKIQPSEPRDSAVYFCASGLTSNNEQFFGPGTRLTVL.